The 26 T cell receptor beta chains below come from one sample, sequenced in a study of blood T cell repertoires in COVID-19. Libraries were prepared by immunoSEQ multiplex PCR; TCRdb keeps only in-frame clonotypes and omits some of them. The sample includes 30,000 to 40,000 clones, roughly 85% of them seen just once. The sequenced material came from peripheral blood. These receptors were collected from a man aged 55 to 70 with active or convalescent COVID-19.

V and J are TRBV20-1 and TRBJ2-1, with unresolved D. The CDR3 runs to 15 residues. Trimming stripped 3 bases from V and 1 base from J, with 13 bases between. Per germline, CDR1 DFQATT and CDR2 SNEGSKA (reference sequence). CDR3 DNA: TGCAGTGCTAGTGATCGGGTAGTTTCCTACAATGAGCAGTTCTTC. Translation: CSASDRVVSYNEQFF.

The CDR3 region has the DNA TGCGCCAGCAGCCAAAGCAGGGCGACAGATACGCAGTATTTT. Protein sequence: CASSQSRATDTQYF. The chain employs TRBV4-1 and TRBJ2-3; tentatively, D is TRBD1 (5 bases). The ends were cut back, 2 bases at V and 3 bases at J, with 9 bases in the middle. Per germline, CDR1 MGHRA and CDR2 YSYEKL. The CDR3 is 14 residues long.

V gene TRBV6-2 or TRBV6-3 combines with J gene TRBJ1-3, with D maybe TRBD1 (5 bases). CDR3 length: 15 amino acids. CDR1 and CDR2 (germline): MNHEY, SVGEGT. V dropped 5 bases and J dropped 0 bases, with 11 bases sitting between them. The CDR3 DNA reads as TGTGCCAGCAGTCGACAGATACTCTCTGGAAACACCATATATTTT. It encodes CASSRQILSGNTIYF.

This clone was detected only once. The rearrangement joins TRBV7-9 to TRBJ2-7; 9 bases agree with TRBD1. V was pared by 5 bases and J by 6 bases, with 14 bases of the junction left unmatched. The germline V gene has CDR1 SEHNR and CDR2 FQNEAQ (reference sequence). The CDR3 spans 16 residues. The CDR3 DNA follows: TGTGCCAGCAGCCCATCCGGGACAGGGTTCTGGTCCGAGCAGTACGTC. This sequence encodes CASSPSGTGFWSEQYV.

The chain has TRBV27 and TRBJ2-3; TRBD1 might be the D (6 bases). This CDR3 contains 15 residues. V dropped 2 bases and J dropped 1 base, with 10 bases sitting between them. Germline CDR1 is MNHEY and CDR2 is SMNVEV (reference sequence). CDR3 residues: CASSLIGQRTDTQYF. In nucleotides, the CDR3 is TGTGCCAGCAGTTTAATAGGACAGCGCACAGATACGCAGTATTTT.

The rearrangement uses TRBV11-3 and TRBJ2-1; D is unclear. V lost 2 bases and J 1 base, leaving 3 bases between the germline ends. CDR1 is SGHNT and CDR2 is YENEEA in the germline V gene. This CDR3 is built from 13 residues. The CDR3 sequence is CASSLQSYNEQFF. The CDR3 coding sequence is TGTGCCAGCAGCTTACAGTCCTACAATGAGCAGTTCTTC.

The chain couples TRBV18 to TRBJ1-2, with D possibly being TRBD1 (5 bases). The CDR3 sequence is 16 residues long. Germline CDR1 and CDR2: KGHSH and LQKENI. The V and J ends lost 5 bases and 4 bases respectively, with 20 bases between them. Here the CDR3 reads CASSSSTTVTAYGYTF. The CDR3 nucleotides are TGTGCCAGCTCATCCTCTACGACAGTGACGGCCTATGGCTACACCTTC.

The chain is built from TRBV10-3 and TRBJ1-5; D gene unclear. Germline CDR1 reads ENHRY; CDR2 reads SYGVKD. The CDR3 loop spans 13 amino acids. V was shortened by 5 bases and J by 1 base, with 6 bases between the two germline ends. The CDR3 DNA reads as TGTGCCATCAGTTCCCAAAGCAATCAGCCCCAGCATTTT. It specifies CAISSQSNQPQHF.

The rearrangement joins TRBV5-6 to TRBJ2-7; no clear D gene. Germline CDR1 and CDR2: SGHDT and YYEEEE. The CDR3 loop spans 15 amino acids. Trimming removed 0 bases at V and 4 bases at J, with 14 bases between. The chain's CDR3 is CASSLGLGRLYEQYV. CDR3 DNA: TGTGCCAGCAGCTTGGGCCTGGGCCGGCTGTACGAGCAGTACGTC.

This clone is a singleton in its sample. The chain links TRBV4-1 to TRBJ1-1; 10 nucleotides line up with TRBD1. Germline trimming cut 3 bases from V and 4 bases from J; bases unmatched to any gene: 14. Looked up from germline, CDR1 is MGHRA and CDR2 is YSYEKL. The CDR3 is 18 residues long. The CDR3 loop reads CASSHVLRDRGGGTEAFF. CDR3 coding DNA: TGCGCCAGCAGCCATGTCCTCCGGGACAGGGGTGGGGGCACTGAAGCTTTCTTT.

The chain carries TRBV5-4 and TRBJ2-2; a weak D match, TRBD1 (6 bases). The V end was cut by 5 bases, the J end by 5 bases, with 16 bases between. This CDR3 contains 15 residues. Per germline, CDR1 SGHNT and CDR2 YYREEE (reference sequence). The CDR3 DNA is TGTGCCAGCAGGAAAGGGGGATTTGAGACCGGGGAGCTGTTTTTT. Its protein is CASRKGGFETGELFF.

V is TRBV2 and J is TRBJ1-4; perhaps TRBD1 as D (6 bases). From germline, CDR1 is SNHLY and CDR2 FYNNEI. CDR3 length: 19 amino acids. Trimming cost V 6 bases and J 0 bases, with 23 bases left between them. CDR3 DNA sequence: TGTGCCAGCAGCCTACTACAGGGTGGCTCCTTTACAACTAATGAAAAACTGTTTTTT. Translation: CASSLLQGGSFTTNEKLFF.

This clone showed up just once. This chain joins TRBV5-1 and TRBJ1-1, with D uncertain. CDR3 length equals 13 residues. Germline V CDR1 and CDR2: SGHRS, YFSETQ. V was pared by 2 bases and J by 1 base, with 6 bases between. The CDR3 sequence is CASSFQQNTEAFF. The CDR3 bases are TGCGCCAGCAGCTTCCAACAGAACACTGAAGCTTTCTTT.

This chain connects TRBV6-1 to TRBJ1-6; the D is unclear. CDR1 MNHNS and CDR2 SASEGT come from the germline V gene. The CDR3 contains 14 residues. V was clipped by 0 bases and J by 8 bases, with 8 bases between them. The CDR3 is CASSEALRYSPLHF. CDR3 in DNA: TGTGCCAGCAGTGAAGCGCTTCGGTATTCACCCCTCCACTTT.

The table lists this clone with many counts. The chain employs TRBV15 and TRBJ2-1; 9 bases line up with TRBD2. The CDR3 sequence is 15 residues long. V lost 0 bases to trimming and J lost 7 bases; unmatched junction nucleotides: 4. Germline V gene data show CDR1 as LNHNV and CDR2 as YYDKDF (reference sequence). The CDR3 region is CATSRDLGLANEQFF. CDR3 nucleotide sequence: TGTGCCACCAGCAGAGATCTGGGACTAGCAAATGAGCAGTTCTTC.

The chain recombines TRBV6-5 with TRBJ1-1; D unresolved. This CDR3 region has 14 residues. The V gene's germline CDR1 is MNHEY and CDR2 SVGAGI. Trimming removed 7 bases from V and 4 bases from J, with 16 bases in between. The CDR3 bases are TGTGCCAGCATTGTCGGCCCGGCTAGCACTGAAGCTTTCTTT. Its translation: CASIVGPASTEAFF.

The V call is TRBV3-1 (or the pseudogene TRBV3-2), the J call TRBJ1-2, with 8 bases that match TRBD1. The length of the CDR3 is 14 residues. CDR1 and CDR2 from the germline V gene are LGHDT and YNNKEL (reference sequence). Losses at the gene ends were 2 bases for V and 7 bases for J; bases not matched to a gene: 6. The CDR3 nucleotides are TGTGCCAGCAGCCAAACGACAGGGGTCGGTGGCTACACCTTC. Translated, it gives CASSQTTGVGGYTF.

This chain connects TRBV27 to TRBJ1-5; D may be TRBD1 (5 bases). The CDR3 has 15 residues. Trimming pared 2 bases from V and 2 bases from J, leaving 10 bases between. Per the germline V gene, CDR1 is MNHEY and CDR2 is SMNVEV (reference sequence). The CDR3 DNA reads TGTGCCAGCAGTTTAGAAGGGGCGCGCAATCAGCCCCAGCATTTT. Amino acids: CASSLEGARNQPQHF.

CDR3 sequence reads: CASSPGQGAYNEQFF. CDR3 DNA sequence: TGCGCCAGCAGCCCGGGACAGGGGGCTTACAATGAGCAGTTCTTC. The genes are TRBV5-1 and TRBJ2-1, with TRBD1 matching 12 bases. CDR3 length equals 15 residues. The germline V gene has CDR1 SGHRS and CDR2 YFSETQ. The junction had 3 bases not matched to a gene; V was cut back by 4 bases and J by 4 bases.

The chain couples TRBV4-1 to TRBJ1-1; D is uncertain. The V gene lost 8 bases and the J gene lost 1 base, with 17 bases spanning the gap. Germline V gene lookup returns CDR1 MGHRA and CDR2 YSYEKL. The CDR3 extends over 15 amino acids. The CDR3 DNA sequence: TGCGCCAGCCGAAAAAGCTACGTACGGAACACTGAAGCTTTCTTT. It is translated as CASRKSYVRNTEAFF.

The rearrangement uses TRBV28 and TRBJ2-3; no firm D call. The CDR3 has 11 amino acids. Looked up from germline, CDR1 is MDHEN and CDR2 is SYDVKM. V gave up 9 bases and J gave up 14 bases, with 18 bases separating them. CDR3 in amino acids: CASSTTGSRYF. The CDR3 DNA is TGTGCCAGTTCGACGACTGGCTCGAGGTATTTT.

J is TRBJ1-5 and V is TRBV7-9; 7 bases line up with TRBD1. CDR3 length: 18 residues. V trimming: 5 bases; J trimming: 3 bases; junction bases outside the gene matches: 16. Germline lookup yields CDR1 SEHNR and CDR2 FQNEAQ (reference sequence). The DNA for the CDR3 is TGTGCCAGCAGCCCAGGGAGTTCGTCCGGGACAGTCAATCAGCCCCAGCATTTT. This encodes CASSPGSSSGTVNQPQHF.

The chain joins TRBV5-4 to TRBJ1-1, with D possibly TRBD1 on 6 matching bases. V was trimmed by 4 bases and J by 7 bases, leaving 14 bases between them. Germline CDR1 SGHNT, CDR2 YYREEE (reference sequence). This CDR3 has 13 amino acids. The CDR3 region has the DNA TGTGCCAGCAGCATAACAGGGTCGGTTGAAGCTTTCTTT. Its translation: CASSITGSVEAFF.

The V and J genes are TRBV18 and TRBJ2-3; D may be TRBD2 (6 bases). V lost 8 bases and J 1 base, leaving 19 bases between the germline ends. The germline V gene has CDR1 KGHSH and CDR2 LQKENI. This CDR3 has 16 residues. CDR3 nucleotide sequence: TGTGCCAGCACCCCCCCCCGGGCTAGCGGCACAGATACGCAGTATTTT. Amino acid sequence: CASTPPRASGTDTQYF.

This clone has a single count. The chain joins TRBV5-1 to TRBJ2-1, with 9 bases matching TRBD1. Germline CDR1 is SGHRS and CDR2 is YFSETQ. The CDR3 has 19 residues. Trimming removed 4 bases from V and 6 bases from J; junction bases left unmatched: 20. The DNA of the CDR3 is TGCGCCAGCAGCGGAGGGGAGGGGACAGGGATCGCGGAACCCAATGAGCAGTTCTTC. Protein product: CASSGGEGTGIAEPNEQFF.

The chain joins TRBV5-6 to TRBJ2-3; D might be TRBD1 (5 bases). V lost 4 bases and J 0 bases, leaving 12 bases between the germline ends. CDR3 size: 15 residues. CDR1 and CDR2 from the germline V gene are SGHDT and YYEEEE. CDR3 in DNA: TGTGCCAGCAGCCCGTTAGGGGTGAGCACAGATACGCAGTATTTT. This codes for CASSPLGVSTDTQYF.